This T cell receptor (beta chain) was sequenced in a study of T cells of healthy individuals (dated by TCRdb to between 2018 and 2020). Receptor amplification or capture employed 5' RACE. The sequencer was an Illumina MiSeq. TCRdb handled the public reads itself, with Q25 trimming in fastp and clone calling in MiXCR, and kept productive beta chains. Each entry merges the rows of one CDR3 protein and shows their most common DNA and genes. The sample contains some 100,000 distinct CDR3 sequences, approximately 16% of them found a single time. About 6% of the sample belongs to the ten largest clones. A few counts support this clonotype. Its antigen is still unknown. No base-level quality is on record; no much larger clone is a single base apart. In the germline V gene (reference sequence), CDR1 corresponds to LNHDA and CDR2 to SQIVND. V and J are trimmed by 3 bases and 4 bases, and the gene matches miss 18 bases of the junction. The CDR3 spans 20 residues, from the cysteine through the phenylalanine. Kept here is only the CDR3 DNA, which spans 60 bases and is read in frame from base 1.

The V and J segments used are TRBV19 and TRBJ2-2; 9 central nucleotides agree with TRBD1. The receptor comes from a human donor in good health. The nucleotides read TGTGCCAGTAGTATGTCCTCCTATATTCGGGACAGGGTTTTCACCGGGGAGCTGTTTTTT. Translated, it gives CASSMSSYIRDRVFTGELFF.